This T cell receptor beta chain was captured by sequencing in a study of blood T cell repertoires in COVID-19 (dated by TCRdb to 2019 to 2021). For the wider study: The collaborator samples originated in the United States, Italy and Spain and spanned the acute and convalescent phases of COVID-19. The prospective study material was composed of cDNA or gDNA derived from T cells, B-cell-depleted T cells, or PBMCs. Deeply sampled blood TCRbeta repertoires from subjects exposed to, actively infected with, or recovered from COVID-19 were included in the dataset. A freely available public database, intended as a resource for researchers studying the immune response to SARS-CoV-2, is where the repertoires were released. Samples came from the ongoing ImmuneRACE study (first 160 participants) plus 1,254 subjects from 6 global collaborators. Sample metadata almost always included a de-identified subject ID, COVID-19 status, age in years and sex. Where available, HLA class I and class II types were taken from metadata supplied by the sample provider and were not determined by assay-based typing. General study outcomes and caveats: The amount of clinical and demographic metadata varied by source and participant and was provided uncurated.

TCRbeta CDR3 regions were amplified from genomic DNA by means of the immunoSEQ Assay, a bias-controlled multiplex PCR. The authors' analysis ran thus. Within the assay, amplification of reference gene primers was used to estimate how many nucleated cells each sample contained. Sequence reads were collapsed and filtered to measure the absolute abundance of every unique TCRbeta CDR3 rearrangement. For each sample, productive Simpson clonality was calculated as the square root of Simpson's diversity index across productive rearrangements. TCRdb took this table from immuneACCESS and kept in-frame rearrangements with V and J called. Such tables lack part of the clones; where checked against another copy, unresolved V genes explain under half of the gap, and the rest is unexplained. From that table come the V and J calls and clone size; the DNA was used to work out D and trimming. The sample data list roughly 500,000 clones, and roughly nine tenths of these were observed just once. The ten top clones hold roughly 1% of the sample.

In Seattle, one collaborating source enrolled patients while the infection was active and tracked those patients longitudinally over the course of disease. Whole blood was collected in K2EDTA tubes by collaborating institutions according to the institutions' own protocols. For TCRbeta analysis, collaborators shipped samples in one of three forms: frozen whole blood, isolated PBMCs, or DNA extracted from either of those sample types. Concerning this clone: Its specific antigen is unknown. The sample holds no much larger clone one base away, and base qualities are not on file.

CDR3 length: 14 amino acids, cysteine to phenylalanine. The read is trimmed to its CDR3 DNA, 42 bases read in frame from base 1. Between the V and J ends, shortened by 8 bases and 6 bases respectively, the junction contains 17 bases. The germline V gene supplies CDR1 SNHLY and CDR2 FYNNEI. The origin of this receptor is a man aged 18 to 29 with COVID-19, enrolled during active disease. The sequenced sample consisted of peripheral blood. Recombination joined TRBV2 with TRBJ1-5; the D gene is not confidently resolved. The bases read TGTGCCAGCCGAGGGTGGGCAGTGAGTCAGCCCCAGCATTTT. This is translated as CASRGWAVSQPQHF.